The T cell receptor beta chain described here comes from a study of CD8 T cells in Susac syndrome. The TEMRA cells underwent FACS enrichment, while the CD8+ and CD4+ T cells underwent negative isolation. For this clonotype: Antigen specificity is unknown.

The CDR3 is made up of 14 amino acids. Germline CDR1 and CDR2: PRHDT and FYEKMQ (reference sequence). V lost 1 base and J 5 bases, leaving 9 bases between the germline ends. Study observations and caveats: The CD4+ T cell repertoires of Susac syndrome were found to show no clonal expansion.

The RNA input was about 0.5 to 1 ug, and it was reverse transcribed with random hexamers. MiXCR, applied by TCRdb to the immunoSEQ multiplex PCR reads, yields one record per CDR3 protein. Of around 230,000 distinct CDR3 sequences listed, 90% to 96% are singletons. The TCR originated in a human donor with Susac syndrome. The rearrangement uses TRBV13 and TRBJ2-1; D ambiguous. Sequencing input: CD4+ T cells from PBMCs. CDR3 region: CASSLEPTDNEQFF. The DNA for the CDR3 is TGTGCCAGCAGCTTAGAGCCGACCGACAATGAGCAGTTCTTC.